A single sample is the source of the 15 T cell receptor beta chains below, sequenced in a study of shared clonotypes between healthy human individuals. This table comes from immunoSEQ multiplex PCR, and its TCRdb copy is limited to in-frame clones, with some not included. Altogether approximately 740,000 clones are present, over 65% being singletons, with the ten largest covering roughly 1.7%. The sample was memory CD4+ T cells sorted from blood. Subset specified: CD45RA-negative fraction. These TCRs come from a woman aged 25 to 39 in good health.

With regard to this clone: Other DNA sequences of this sample code for an identical CDR3. V gene TRBV5-6 combines with J gene TRBJ2-5, with D perhaps matching TRBD2 (6 bases). The germline V gene has CDR1 SGHDT and CDR2 YYEEEE. The CDR3 is 14 residues long. V was shortened by 0 bases and J by 1 base, with 7 bases between the two germline ends. The DNA of the CDR3 is TGTGCCAGCAGCTTGGTAGCGGCCCAAGAGACCCAGTACTTC. Amino acids: CASSLVAAQETQYF.

This chain uses TRBV2 with TRBJ1-5; maybe TRBD1 (5 bases). The CDR3 is 15 amino acids. Looked up from germline, CDR1 is SNHLY and CDR2 is FYNNEI. Trimming removed 2 bases from V and 5 bases from J, with 13 bases in between. The CDR3 loop reads CASSESSGFDQPQHF. As DNA, the CDR3 is TGTGCCAGCAGTGAATCGTCAGGGTTCGATCAGCCCCAGCATTTT.

This rearrangement joins TRBV5-4 to TRBJ1-2, with D unresolved. CDR1 and CDR2 (germline): SGHNT, YYREEE (reference sequence). Trimming removed 3 bases at V and 5 bases at J, with 17 bases between. The CDR3 extends over 15 amino acids. For the CDR3, the DNA is TGTGCCAGCAGCTATGGAGGAGTAGCAGTATATGGCTACACCTTC. Residues: CASSYGGVAVYGYTF. Full variable domain (remainder filled in from reference TRBV5-4 and TRBJ1-2): ETGVTQSPTHLIKTRGQQVTLRCSSQSGHNTVSWYQQALGQGPQFIFQYYREEENGRGNFPPRFSGLQFPNYSSELNVNALELDDSALYLCASSYGGVAVYGYTFGSGTRLTVV.

The chain carries TRBV18 and TRBJ1-2; D not certain. The germline gives CDR1 KGHSH, CDR2 LQKENI. V was clipped by 2 bases and J by 1 base, with 11 bases between them. The CDR3 has 15 residues. CDR3 in amino acids: CASSPMAEINYGYTF. The CDR3 coding sequence is TGTGCCAGCTCACCAATGGCAGAAATTAACTATGGCTACACCTTC. Full variable domain (missing parts from reference TRBV18 and TRBJ1-2): NAGVMQNPRHLVRRRGQEARLRCSPMKGHSHVYWYRQLPEEGLKFMVYLQKENIIDESGMPKERFSAEFPKEGPSILRIQQVVRGDSAAYFCASSPMAEINYGYTFGSGTRLTVV.

To note about this clone: The identical CDR3 is also encoded by other nucleotide sequences in the sample. The CDR3 reads CASSPQGNTEAFF. DNA for the CDR3: TGTGCCAGCTCACCACAGGGAAACACTGAAGCTTTCTTT. The gene calls are TRBV18 and TRBJ1-1; D gene unclear. V was cut by 1 base and J by 2 bases, with 5 bases left in between. The CDR3 is 13 amino acids. The V gene's germline CDR1 is KGHSH and CDR2 LQKENI. The whole variable domain, filled in from reference TRBV18 and TRBJ1-1, reads NAGVMQNPRHLVRRRGQEARLRCSPMKGHSHVYWYRQLPEEGLKFMVYLQKENIIDESGMPKERFSAEFPKEGPSILRIQQVVRGDSAAYFCASSPQGNTEAFFGQGTRLTVV.

The chain carries TRBV7-9 and TRBJ2-7; D call uncertain. In germline, CDR1 is SEHNR, CDR2 FQNEAQ (reference sequence). Trimming cost V 0 bases and J 2 bases, with 8 bases left between them. This CDR3 has 14 amino acids. The CDR3 coding sequence is TGTGCCAGCAGCTTAGCTGCAGACACCTACGAGCAGTACTTC. Amino acid sequence: CASSLAADTYEQYF.

This chain links TRBV4-1 with TRBJ1-5; D possibly corresponds to TRBD1 (5 bases). Trimming pared 4 bases from V and 7 bases from J, leaving 14 bases between. From germline, CDR1 is MGHRA and CDR2 YSYEKL. The CDR3 has 14 amino acids. The CDR3 region is CASSRPGLEQPQHF. The DNA of the CDR3 is TGCGCCAGCAGCCGTCCAGGGTTGGAACAGCCCCAGCATTTT.

This rearrangement joins TRBV28 to TRBJ2-7; 8 positions agree with TRBD2. Trimming at V came to 6 bases and at J to 0 bases, leaving 16 bases not matched to a gene. Germline CDR1 MDHEN, CDR2 SYDVKM. The length of the CDR3 is 18 residues. The CDR3 DNA sequence: TGTGCCAGCAGGGCGGGGGGACTGGGGGCGGATAGCTCCTACGAGCAGTACTTC. Protein product: CASRAGGLGADSSYEQYF.

The chain joins TRBV19 to TRBJ1-4, with D maybe TRBD1 (5 bases). The CDR3 is 15 residues long. V lost 9 bases, J lost 3 bases, and 17 bases lay in between. The germline CDR1 and CDR2 sequences are LNHDA and SQIVND (reference sequence). The CDR3 sequence: CASTSDGAANEKLFF. The CDR3 bases are TGTGCCAGCACTTCAGACGGGGCGGCTAATGAAAAACTGTTTTTT. Looking up the rest from reference TRBV19 and TRBJ1-4 gives the full variable domain: DGGITQSPKYLFRKEGQNVTLSCEQNLNHDAMYWYRQDPGQGLRLIYYSQIVNDFQKGDIAEGYSVSREKKESFPLTVTSAQKNPTAFYLCASTSDGAANEKLFFGSGTQLSVL.

V is TRBV11-3 and J is TRBJ2-2; D is undetermined. Germline CDR1 reads SGHNT; CDR2 reads YENEEA. This CDR3 region has 14 residues. V was cut by 2 bases and J by 1 base, with 5 bases left in between. CDR3 DNA: TGTGCCAGCAGCTTATCCCAGAACACCGGGGAGCTGTTTTTT. It specifies CASSLSQNTGELFF. The entire variable domain, with the rest obtained from reference TRBV11-3 and TRBJ2-2, is as follows: EAGVVQSPRYKIIEKKQPVAFWCNPISGHNTLYWYLQNLGQGPELLIRYENEEAVDDSQLPKDRFSAERLKGVDSTLKIQPAELGDSAVYLCASSLSQNTGELFFGEGSRLTVL.

V gene TRBV7-2 combines with J gene TRBJ2-6; no clear D gene. V shed 3 bases and J shed 10 bases, with 1 base lying between them. Germline V lookup: CDR1 SGHTA, CDR2 FQGNSA. The CDR3 has 10 amino acids. CDR3 residues: CASSLNVLTF. CDR3 coding DNA: TGTGCCAGCAGCTTGAACGTCCTGACTTTC. Drawing the rest from reference TRBV7-2 and TRBJ2-6, the complete variable domain is GAGVSQSPSNKVTEKGKDVELRCDPISGHTALYWYRQSLGQGLEFLIYFQGNSAPDKSGLPSDRFSAERTGGSVSTLTIQRTQQEDSAVYLCASSLNVLTFGAGSRLTVL.

As DNA, the CDR3 is TGTGCCAGCAACCGGGGGTTTGGTACCGGGGAGCTGTTTTTT. This gives the protein CASNRGFGTGELFF. The rearrangement joins TRBV6-5 to TRBJ2-2; TRBD2 is a possible D gene (6 bases). The germline CDR1 and CDR2 sequences are MNHEY and SVGAGI. Trimming cost V 7 bases and J 5 bases, with 14 bases left between them. There are 14 residues in the CDR3.

This clone appeared a few times. The J gene is TRBJ2-7, the V gene TRBV27, with 8 bases identical to TRBD1. Germline loops: CDR1 MNHEY, CDR2 SMNVEV (reference sequence). V trimming: 4 bases; J trimming: 6 bases; junction bases outside the gene matches: 8. This CDR3 has 14 residues. The CDR3 nucleotides read TGTGCCAGCAGTTCCTCGGACAGGGAGAGCGAGCAGTACTTC. Protein sequence: CASSSSDRESEQYF.

The chain has TRBV27 and TRBJ1-1, with a possible D match to TRBD1 (6 bases). Germline CDR1 reads MNHEY; CDR2 reads SMNVEV (reference sequence). The CDR3 totals 16 residues. Trimming removed 6 bases at V and 2 bases at J, with 19 bases between. The CDR3 DNA reads as TGTGCCAGCAGGCCCACCCTAGGCAGGGGAAACACTGAAGCTTTCTTT. Translation gives CASRPTLGRGNTEAFF.

This clone has only one observation. This chain links TRBV7-2 with TRBJ2-5; TRBD1 agrees at 7 bases. The trim removed 6 bases at V and 5 bases at J, leaving 6 bases unmatched. Germline loops: CDR1 SGHTA, CDR2 FQGNSA. This CDR3 region has 13 residues. The CDR3 region has the DNA TGTGCCAGCAGGGCACAGGGGTCGGAGACCCAGTACTTC. Translating it yields CASRAQGSETQYF.